This T cell receptor beta chain was sequenced during a study of T cell repertoires in cytomegalovirus infection. Study results and caveats: CMV-specific HLA-C-restricted TCR beta clonotypes dominated the ex vivo response. Cumulative frequency (of public TCR beta family members) identified carriers of CMV plus the relevant HLA.

In this sample, this clonotype turned up a few times. What it binds is unknown. TCRdb used MiXCR to reprocess the reads, holding one entry per CDR3 protein. This sample has approximately 180,000 distinct CDR3 sequences, with about a tenth found just once. Specimen: PBMCs. This clonotype originated in a human donor in good health (CMV status not recorded). Some clones in this sample may be carry-over from other donors' samples.

The CDR3 coding sequence is TGTGCCAGCATCAGACGAAACTCTAATGAAAAACTGTTTTTT. Residues: CASIRRNSNEKLFF. The chain uses TRBV28 and TRBJ1-4; D unclear. Germline assignment: CDR1 MDHEN and CDR2 SYDVKM. The CDR3 is 14 amino acids. V dropped 7 bases and J dropped 3 bases, with 12 bases sitting between them. Full variable domain (outside the CDR3, taken from reference TRBV28 and TRBJ1-4): DVKVTQSSRYLVKRTGEKVFLECVQDMDHENMFWYRQDPGLGLRLIYFSYDVKMKEKGDIPEGYSVSREKKERFSLILESASTNQTSMYLCASIRRNSNEKLFFGSGTQLSVL.